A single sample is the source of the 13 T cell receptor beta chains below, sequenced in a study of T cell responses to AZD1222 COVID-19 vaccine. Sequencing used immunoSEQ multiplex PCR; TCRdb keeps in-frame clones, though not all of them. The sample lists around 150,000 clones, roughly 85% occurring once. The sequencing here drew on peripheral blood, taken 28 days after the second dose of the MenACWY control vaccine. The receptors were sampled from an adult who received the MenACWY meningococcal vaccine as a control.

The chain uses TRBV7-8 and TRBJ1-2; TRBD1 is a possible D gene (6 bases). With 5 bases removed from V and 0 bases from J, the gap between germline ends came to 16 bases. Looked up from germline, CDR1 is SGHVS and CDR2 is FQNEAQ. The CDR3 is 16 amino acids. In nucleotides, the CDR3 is TGTGCCAGCAGCCCACCCGGACAGTACCCTAACTATGGCTACACCTTC. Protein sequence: CASSPPGQYPNYGYTF.

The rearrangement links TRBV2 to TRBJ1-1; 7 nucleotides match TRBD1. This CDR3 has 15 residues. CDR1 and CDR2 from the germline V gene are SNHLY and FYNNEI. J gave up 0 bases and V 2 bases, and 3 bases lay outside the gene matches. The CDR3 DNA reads TGTGCCAGCAGTGAAACAGGGGCAATGAACACTGAAGCTTTCTTT. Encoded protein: CASSETGAMNTEAFF.

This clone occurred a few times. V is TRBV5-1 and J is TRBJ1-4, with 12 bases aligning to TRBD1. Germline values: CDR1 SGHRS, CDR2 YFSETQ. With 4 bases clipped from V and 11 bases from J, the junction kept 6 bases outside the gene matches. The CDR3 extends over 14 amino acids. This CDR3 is CASSAGTGGAKLFF. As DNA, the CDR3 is TGCGCCAGCAGCGCCGGGACAGGGGGCGCGAAACTGTTTTTT. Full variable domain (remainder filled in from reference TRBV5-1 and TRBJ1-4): KAGVTQTPRYLIKTRGQQVTLSCSPISGHRSVSWYQQTPGQGLQFLFEYFSETQRNKGNFPGRFSGRQFSNSRSEMNVSTLELGDSALYLCASSAGTGGAKLFFGSGTQLSVL.

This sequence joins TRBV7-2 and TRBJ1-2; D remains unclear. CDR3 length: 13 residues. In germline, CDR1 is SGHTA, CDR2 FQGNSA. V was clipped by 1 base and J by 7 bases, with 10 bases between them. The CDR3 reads CASSLDDFVGYTF. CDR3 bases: TGTGCCAGCAGCTTAGATGACTTTGTTGGCTACACCTTC.

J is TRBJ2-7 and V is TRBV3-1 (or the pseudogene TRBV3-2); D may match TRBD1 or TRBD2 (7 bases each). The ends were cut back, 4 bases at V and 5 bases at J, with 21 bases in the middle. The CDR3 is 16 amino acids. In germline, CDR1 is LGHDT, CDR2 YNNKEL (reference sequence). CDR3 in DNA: TGTGCCAGCAGCCTCCACCCTACAGGGGCGGGGGACGAGCAGTACTTC. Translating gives CASSLHPTGAGDEQYF.

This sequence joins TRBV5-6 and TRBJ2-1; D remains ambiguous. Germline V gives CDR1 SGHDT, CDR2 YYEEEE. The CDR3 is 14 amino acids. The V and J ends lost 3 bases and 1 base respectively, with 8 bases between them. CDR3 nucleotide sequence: TGTGCCAGCAGCTCGTGGAGATCCTACAATGAGCAGTTCTTC. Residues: CASSSWRSYNEQFF.

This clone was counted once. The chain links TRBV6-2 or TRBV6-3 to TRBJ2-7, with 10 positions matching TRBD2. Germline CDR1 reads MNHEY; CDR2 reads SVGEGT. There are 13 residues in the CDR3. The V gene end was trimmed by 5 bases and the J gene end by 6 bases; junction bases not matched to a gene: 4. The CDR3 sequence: CASSPRTSGEQYV. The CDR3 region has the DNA TGTGCCAGCAGTCCCCGGACTAGCGGCGAGCAGTACGTC.

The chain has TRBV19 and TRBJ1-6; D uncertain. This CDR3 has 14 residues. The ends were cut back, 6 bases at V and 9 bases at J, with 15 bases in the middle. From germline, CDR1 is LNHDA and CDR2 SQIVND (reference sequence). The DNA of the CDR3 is TGTGCCAGTAGCCCGCGAGTAGGCGGTTCACCCCTCCACTTT. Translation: CASSPRVGGSPLHF.

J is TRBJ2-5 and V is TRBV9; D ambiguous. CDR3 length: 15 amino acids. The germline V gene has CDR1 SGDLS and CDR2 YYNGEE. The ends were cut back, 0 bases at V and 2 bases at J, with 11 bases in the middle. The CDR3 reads CASSVGAVEQETQYF. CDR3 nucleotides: TGTGCCAGCAGCGTAGGGGCAGTAGAACAAGAGACCCAGTACTTC.

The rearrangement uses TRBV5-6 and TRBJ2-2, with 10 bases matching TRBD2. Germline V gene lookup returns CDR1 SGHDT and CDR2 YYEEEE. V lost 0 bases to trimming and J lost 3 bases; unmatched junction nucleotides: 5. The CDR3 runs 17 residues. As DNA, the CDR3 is TGTGCCAGCAGCTTGGGACTAGCGGGCGACTACACCGGGGAGCTGTTTTTT. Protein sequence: CASSLGLAGDYTGELFF.

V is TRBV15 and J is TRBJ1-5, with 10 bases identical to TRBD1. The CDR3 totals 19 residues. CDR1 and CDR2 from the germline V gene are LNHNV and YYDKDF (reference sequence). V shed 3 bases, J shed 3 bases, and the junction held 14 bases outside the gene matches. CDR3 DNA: TGTGCCACCAGCAGCGGTGGCCGGGACAGGGGTCCAGCCAATCAGCCCCAGCATTTT. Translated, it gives CATSSGGRDRGPANQPQHF.

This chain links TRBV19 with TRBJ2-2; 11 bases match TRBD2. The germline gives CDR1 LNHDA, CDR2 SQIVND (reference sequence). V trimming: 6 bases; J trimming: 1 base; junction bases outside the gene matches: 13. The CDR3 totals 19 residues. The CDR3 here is CASSPGLAVLTLNTGELFF. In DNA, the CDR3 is TGTGCCAGTAGCCCGGGACTAGCGGTCCTTACGTTGAACACCGGGGAGCTGTTTTTT.

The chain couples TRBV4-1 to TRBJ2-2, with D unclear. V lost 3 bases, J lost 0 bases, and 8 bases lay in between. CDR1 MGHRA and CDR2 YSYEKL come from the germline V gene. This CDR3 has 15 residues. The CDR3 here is CASSQPQTNTGELFF. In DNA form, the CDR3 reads TGCGCCAGCAGCCAGCCCCAAACGAACACCGGGGAGCTGTTTTTT.